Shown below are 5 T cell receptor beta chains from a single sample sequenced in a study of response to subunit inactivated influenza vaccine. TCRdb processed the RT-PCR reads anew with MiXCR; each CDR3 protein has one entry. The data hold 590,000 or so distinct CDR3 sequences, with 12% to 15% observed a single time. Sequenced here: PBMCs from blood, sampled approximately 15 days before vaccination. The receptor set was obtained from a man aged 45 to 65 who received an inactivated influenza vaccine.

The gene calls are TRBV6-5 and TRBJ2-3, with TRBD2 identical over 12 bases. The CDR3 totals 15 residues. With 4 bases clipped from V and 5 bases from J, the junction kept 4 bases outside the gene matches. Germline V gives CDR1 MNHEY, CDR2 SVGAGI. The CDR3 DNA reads TGTGCCAGCAGTTCACTAGCGGGGGGTAGAGATACGCAGTATTTT. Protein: CASSSLAGGRDTQYF.

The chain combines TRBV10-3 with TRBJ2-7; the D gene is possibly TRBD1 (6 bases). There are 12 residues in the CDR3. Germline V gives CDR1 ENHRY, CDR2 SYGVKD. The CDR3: CASGTSLYEQYF. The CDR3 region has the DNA TGTGCTTCGGGGACATCGCTCTACGAGCAGTACTTC.

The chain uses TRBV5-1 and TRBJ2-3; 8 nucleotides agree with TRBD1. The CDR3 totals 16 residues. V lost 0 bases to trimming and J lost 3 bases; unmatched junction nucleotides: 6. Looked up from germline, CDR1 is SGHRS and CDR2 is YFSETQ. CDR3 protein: CASSLVGRGRTDTQYF. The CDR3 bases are TGCGCCAGCAGCTTGGTGGGCAGGGGGCGTACAGATACGCAGTATTTT.

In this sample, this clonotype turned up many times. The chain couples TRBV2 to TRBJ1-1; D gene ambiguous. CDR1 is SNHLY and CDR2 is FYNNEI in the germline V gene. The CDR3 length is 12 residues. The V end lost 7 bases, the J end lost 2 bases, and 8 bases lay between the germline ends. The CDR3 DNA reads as TGTGCCAGCACCACGGCCAACACTGAAGCTTTCTTT. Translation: CASTTANTEAFF.

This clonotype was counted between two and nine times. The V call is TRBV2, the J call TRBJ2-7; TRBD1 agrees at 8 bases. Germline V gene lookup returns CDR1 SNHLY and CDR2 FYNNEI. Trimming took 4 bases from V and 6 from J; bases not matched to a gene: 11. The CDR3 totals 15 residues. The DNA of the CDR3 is TGTGCCAGCAGTGTTTTTACAGGGGGATCTAGCGAGCAGTACTTC. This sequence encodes CASSVFTGGSSEQYF.